The 27 T cell receptor beta chains reported below all come from one sample, sequenced in a study of technical replicates of blood from a few donors. Some clones are missing from TCRdb's copy, which holds only in-frame ones; the method was immunoSEQ multiplex PCR. There are around 72,000 clones in the sample; 91% occur only once, and more than 0.35% lies in the top ten. Specimen: T cells isolated from PBMCs. The source of these receptors is a human donor in good health. Some clones in this sample may be carry-over from other donors' samples.

This chain links TRBV28 with TRBJ2-5; 7 bases agree with TRBD2. V trimming: 2 bases; J trimming: 5 bases; junction bases outside the gene matches: 8. CDR3 length equals 15 residues. Germline V gives CDR1 MDHEN, CDR2 SYDVKM. The CDR3: CASSLEGQAGETQYF. Written as DNA, the CDR3 is TGTGCCAGCAGTTTAGAAGGGCAAGCGGGGGAGACCCAGTACTTC.

This clone appeared a single time. This sequence joins TRBV19 and TRBJ2-6; 8 bases align to TRBD1. Germline V gives CDR1 LNHDA, CDR2 SQIVND (reference sequence). The CDR3 extends over 18 amino acids. Unmatched junction bases numbered 14, after V lost 8 bases and J lost 2 bases. The CDR3 coding sequence is TGTGCCAGTCGCTGGGAGAGACAGGGGACTCCTGGGGCCAACGTCCTGACTTTC. Protein sequence: CASRWERQGTPGANVLTF.

The table lists this clone with a count of one. The chain recombines TRBV27 with TRBJ1-2; no definite D call. Trimming stripped 7 bases from V and 8 bases from J, with 14 bases between. Germline assignment: CDR1 MNHEY and CDR2 SMNVEV (reference sequence). CDR3 length equals 12 residues. Here the CDR3 reads CASKEDGRGYTF. DNA for the CDR3: TGTGCCAGCAAGGAGGACGGGCGCGGCTACACCTTC.

This chain uses TRBV5-4 with TRBJ1-5; unclear D gene. Trimming took 0 bases from V and 7 from J, leaving 5 bases between them. The CDR3 spans 12 residues. The germline gives CDR1 SGHNT, CDR2 YYREEE (reference sequence). The CDR3 sequence is CASSLAGQPQHF. CDR3 DNA: TGTGCCAGCAGCTTGGCGGGGCAGCCCCAGCATTTT. The full variable domain, rest sourced from reference TRBV5-4 and TRBJ1-5, is ETGVTQSPTHLIKTRGQQVTLRCSSQSGHNTVSWYQQALGQGPQFIFQYYREEENGRGNFPPRFSGLQFPNYSSELNVNALELDDSALYLCASSLAGQPQHFGDGTRLSIL.

The V and J genes are TRBV4-1 and TRBJ2-6, with 7 bases lining up with TRBD1. V lost 1 base and J lost 0; bases outside the gene matches: 12. Germline lookup yields CDR1 MGHRA and CDR2 YSYEKL. CDR3 length: 20 amino acids. The CDR3, as DNA: TGCGCCAGCAGCCAAGTTCAGCGAGGGGGCGCGAGCTCTGGGGCCAACGTCCTGACTTTC. Its protein is CASSQVQRGGASSGANVLTF.

This clone is a singleton in its sample. The chain couples TRBV2 to TRBJ2-5; D not resolved. Trimming pared 2 bases from V and 0 bases from J, leaving 4 bases between. CDR1 and CDR2 (germline): SNHLY, FYNNEI. The CDR3 runs 13 residues. CDR3 amino acids: CASSEQYQETQYF. The CDR3, as DNA: TGTGCCAGCAGTGAACAGTACCAAGAGACCCAGTACTTC.

This chain joins TRBV15 and TRBJ2-1; 8 bases agree with TRBD1. Germline CDR1 reads LNHNV; CDR2 reads YYDKDF (reference sequence). CDR3 length: 15 residues. J lost 1 base, V lost 5 bases, and 4 bases had no gene match. The CDR3: CATSSRQGSYNEQFF. The CDR3, as DNA: TGTGCCACCAGCTCCCGACAGGGGTCCTACAATGAGCAGTTCTTC.

This rearrangement joins TRBV7-9 to TRBJ1-3; TRBD1 agrees at 7 bases. CDR3 length: 14 amino acids. Looked up from germline, CDR1 is SEHNR and CDR2 is FQNEAQ (reference sequence). The trim removed 6 bases at V and 4 bases at J, leaving 6 bases unmatched. CDR3 amino acids: CASRQGSAGNTIYF. CDR3 DNA sequence: TGTGCCAGCAGACAGGGGTCTGCGGGAAACACCATATATTTT. Full variable domain (missing parts from reference TRBV7-9 and TRBJ1-3): DTGVSQNPRHKITKRGQNVTFRCDPISEHNRLYWYRQTLGQGPEFLTYFQNEAQLEKSRLLSDRFSAERPKGSFSTLEIQRTEQGDSAMYLCASRQGSAGNTIYFGEGSWLTVV.

The genes are TRBV12-5 and TRBJ2-1; 9 bases fit TRBD1. The V and J ends lost 0 bases and 2 bases, in that order; junction bases with no gene match: 5. Germline V gene lookup returns CDR1 LGHNT and CDR2 FRNRAP. CDR3 length: 17 amino acids. The CDR3 DNA is TGTGCTAGTGGTTTGGTAATGGGACAGGGTGCCTACAATGAGCAGTTCTTC. Translating gives CASGLVMGQGAYNEQFF.

The chain joins TRBV29-1 to TRBJ1-1; TRBD1 agrees at 11 bases. V shed 4 bases and J 4 bases; nucleotides not matched to a gene: 2. Germline CDR1 SQVTM, CDR2 ANQGSEA. This CDR3 contains 13 residues. CDR3 residues: CSVGTGGRTEAFF. CDR3 DNA: TGCAGCGTTGGGACAGGGGGCCGCACTGAAGCTTTCTTT.

The rearrangement uses TRBV6-1 and TRBJ1-5; TRBD1 matches at 8 bases. The CDR3 covers 15 residues. Unmatched junction bases numbered 8, after V lost 7 bases and J lost 3 bases. Per germline, CDR1 MNHNS and CDR2 SASEGT. CDR3 protein: CASNRQGLLNQPQHF. In DNA form, the CDR3 reads TGTGCCAGCAATCGACAGGGGCTCCTCAATCAGCCCCAGCATTTT.

In DNA form, the CDR3 reads TGTGCCAGCAGCTTAGGGAAAGGGGATGAAAAACTGTTTTTT. Its translation: CASSLGKGDEKLFF. V usage is TRBV7-2 and J usage is TRBJ1-4, with D tentatively TRBD1 (5 bases). Per the germline V gene, CDR1 is SGHTA and CDR2 is FQGNSA. This CDR3 region has 14 residues. The V gene lost 1 base and the J gene lost 6 bases, with 9 bases spanning the gap.

The rearrangement joins TRBV7-2 to TRBJ2-7, with 7 bases aligning to TRBD2. The V gene's germline CDR1 is SGHTA and CDR2 FQGNSA. There are 13 residues in the CDR3. After removal of 0 bases from V and 6 bases from J, the junction contained 2 bases not matched to a gene. CDR3 sequence (DNA): TGTGCCAGCAGCTTAGCGCGGACTAGCGAGCAGTACTTC. This translates into CASSLARTSEQYF.

This clone occurred once. The chain carries TRBV11-3 and TRBJ1-2, with D perhaps TRBD1 (6 bases). Trimming pared 5 bases from V and 5 bases from J, leaving 12 bases between. The CDR3 has 13 amino acids. Looked up from germline, CDR1 is SGHNT and CDR2 is YENEEA. CDR3 in amino acids: CASSPKGTYGYTF. As DNA, the CDR3 is TGTGCCAGCAGCCCTAAGGGGACATATGGCTACACCTTC. Using reference TRBV11-3 and TRBJ1-2 for the parts outside the CDR3, the full variable domain is EAGVVQSPRYKIIEKKQPVAFWCNPISGHNTLYWYLQNLGQGPELLIRYENEEAVDDSQLPKDRFSAERLKGVDSTLKIQPAELGDSAVYLCASSPKGTYGYTFGSGTRLTVV.

The chain is built from TRBV13 and TRBJ2-5, with 9 bases that match TRBD2. The V gene end was trimmed by 5 bases and the J gene end by 1 base; junction bases not matched to a gene: 8. The CDR3 consists of 16 residues. CDR1 and CDR2 (germline): PRHDT, FYEKMQ (reference sequence). The CDR3 here is CASSPGTSSSQETQYF. The CDR3 DNA reads as TGTGCCAGCAGCCCTGGGACTAGCAGTTCCCAAGAGACCCAGTACTTC.

This rearrangement joins TRBV5-1 to TRBJ2-5; perhaps TRBD2 as D (5 bases). Trimming pared 4 bases from V and 5 bases from J, leaving 21 bases between. CDR1 SGHRS and CDR2 YFSETQ come from the germline V gene. The CDR3 consists of 16 residues. The CDR3 loop reads CASSPVGADSRETQYF. In DNA, the CDR3 is TGCGCCAGCAGCCCCGTGGGAGCCGACTCACGGGAGACCCAGTACTTC. The full variable domain, completed using reference TRBV5-1 and TRBJ2-5, is KAGVTQTPRYLIKTRGQQVTLSCSPISGHRSVSWYQQTPGQGLQFLFEYFSETQRNKGNFPGRFSGRQFSNSRSEMNVSTLELGDSALYLCASSPVGADSRETQYFGPGTRLLVL.

This chain connects TRBV6-5 to TRBJ2-7, with a possible D match to TRBD2 (7 bases). Germline-derived CDR1 and CDR2 are MNHEY and SVGAGI. CDR3 length: 13 residues. Trimming removed 5 bases from V and 6 bases from J, with 14 bases in between. CDR3 protein: CASSRGGAGEQYF. CDR3 coding DNA: TGTGCCAGCAGTAGGGGGGGGGCGGGCGAGCAGTACTTC.

V and J are TRBV20-1 and TRBJ2-7; 8 bases align to TRBD1. Looked up from germline, CDR1 is DFQATT and CDR2 is SNEGSKA (reference sequence). Trimming at V came to 6 bases and at J to 6 bases, leaving 4 bases not matched to a gene. The CDR3 runs 11 residues. Written as DNA, the CDR3 is TGCAGTGCCACCACAGGGGGCGAGCAGTACTTC. It yields the protein CSATTGGEQYF.

This clone was picked up one time. V usage is TRBV10-2 and J usage is TRBJ2-5, with 15 bases that match TRBD2. Trimming at V came to 1 base and at J to 4 bases, leaving 4 bases not matched to a gene. There are 17 residues in the CDR3. Per germline, CDR1 WSHSY and CDR2 SAAADI. CDR3: CASSEFGGLAGGETQYF. CDR3 in DNA: TGCGCCAGCAGTGAGTTCGGGGGACTAGCGGGAGGAGAGACCCAGTACTTC.

This chain connects TRBV19 to TRBJ2-7, with 10 bases lining up with TRBD2. The CDR3 is made up of 16 amino acids. Germline assignment: CDR1 LNHDA and CDR2 SQIVND (reference sequence). V trimming: 6 bases; J trimming: 5 bases; junction bases outside the gene matches: 13. The CDR3, as DNA: TGTGCCAGTAGCGCCCAGTTAGCGGGAGGATACGACGAGCAGTACTTC. The encoded protein is CASSAQLAGGYDEQYF. The complete variable domain, with remaining parts taken from reference TRBV19 and TRBJ2-7, reads DGGITQSPKYLFRKEGQNVTLSCEQNLNHDAMYWYRQDPGQGLRLIYYSQIVNDFQKGDIAEGYSVSREKKESFPLTVTSAQKNPTAFYLCASSAQLAGGYDEQYFGPGTRLTVT.

The rearrangement uses TRBV2 and TRBJ2-1; maybe TRBD2 (6 bases). Germline V lookup: CDR1 SNHLY, CDR2 FYNNEI. This CDR3 has 15 residues. The germline V and J ends were trimmed by 2 bases and 4 bases, with 12 bases remaining between them. The CDR3 DNA reads TGTGCCAGCAGTGAATTGGGAGGCGAGTACAATGAGCAGTTCTTC. Translating it yields CASSELGGEYNEQFF.

Remarks on this clone: A read error may account for a junction end that differs from germline. The chain recombines TRBV7-7 with TRBJ2-1; 9 bases match TRBD2. Germline loops: CDR1 SSHAT, CDR2 FNYEAQ (reference sequence). The length of the CDR3 is 16 residues. The CDR3 sequence is CASSLVSGGSYNEQFF. The CDR3 DNA reads TGTGCTAGCAGCTTAGTTAGCGGGGGCTCCTACAATGAGCAGTTCTTC. The full variable domain, with the rest looked up from reference TRBV7-7 and TRBJ2-1, is GAGVSQSPRYKVTKRGQDVTLRCDPISSHATLYWYQQALGQGPEFLTYFNYEAQPDKSGLPSDRFSAERPEGSISTLTIQRTEQRDSAMYRCASSLVSGGSYNEQFFGPGTRLTVL.

The chain joins TRBV30 to TRBJ1-1; 8 positions agree with TRBD1. The V gene's germline CDR1 is GTSNPN and CDR2 SVGIG (reference sequence). V was pared by 2 bases and J by 6 bases, with 5 bases of the junction left unmatched. This CDR3 has 13 amino acids. Written as DNA, the CDR3 is TGTGCCTGGAGTACAGGGGGTAGGTCTGAAGCTTTCTTT. Its translation: CAWSTGGRSEAFF.

This clone was seen once. This sequence joins TRBV7-9 and TRBJ2-3; D is possibly TRBD1 (6 bases). V was shortened by 3 bases and J by 5 bases, with 15 bases between the two germline ends. The CDR3 spans 15 residues. CDR1 is SEHNR, CDR2 FQNEAQ, per germline (reference sequence). CDR3 loop: CASSLGVLDRDTQYF. CDR3 in DNA: TGTGCCAGCAGCTTGGGAGTCTTGGACAGAGATACGCAGTATTTT.

Here the CDR3 DNA reads TGTGCCAGCAGCTTAGTAAGATCCCTAGCGGGGCCGAAGACCCAGTACTTC. Translating gives CASSLVRSLAGPKTQYF. This chain joins TRBV11-3 and TRBJ2-5, with 9 bases fitting TRBD2. Germline-derived CDR1 and CDR2 are SGHNT and YENEEA. The CDR3 covers 17 residues. J lost 6 bases, V lost 1 base, and 12 bases had no gene match.

The chain carries TRBV5-1 and TRBJ2-5; the D gene is possibly TRBD1 (6 bases). Trimming removed 0 bases from V and 4 bases from J, with 13 bases in between. The V gene's germline CDR1 is SGHRS and CDR2 YFSETQ. CDR3 length equals 15 residues. CDR3 amino acids: CASSLATRGGETQYF. CDR3 nucleotide sequence: TGCGCCAGCAGCTTGGCCACCAGGGGTGGAGAGACCCAGTACTTC.

This clone was seen once. The genes are TRBV7-9 and TRBJ2-2; a weak D match, TRBD2 (5 bases). CDR3 length: 12 amino acids. Germline V lookup: CDR1 SEHNR, CDR2 FQNEAQ (reference sequence). Trimming removed 3 bases from V and 6 bases from J, with 5 bases in between. The DNA for the CDR3 is TGTGCCAGCAGCTTGGGAGCCGGGGAGCTGTTTTTT. Its translation is CASSLGAGELFF. Complete variable domain (other parts from reference TRBV7-9 and TRBJ2-2): DTGVSQNPRHKITKRGQNVTFRCDPISEHNRLYWYRQTLGQGPEFLTYFQNEAQLEKSRLLSDRFSAERPKGSFSTLEIQRTEQGDSAMYLCASSLGAGELFFGEGSRLTVL.